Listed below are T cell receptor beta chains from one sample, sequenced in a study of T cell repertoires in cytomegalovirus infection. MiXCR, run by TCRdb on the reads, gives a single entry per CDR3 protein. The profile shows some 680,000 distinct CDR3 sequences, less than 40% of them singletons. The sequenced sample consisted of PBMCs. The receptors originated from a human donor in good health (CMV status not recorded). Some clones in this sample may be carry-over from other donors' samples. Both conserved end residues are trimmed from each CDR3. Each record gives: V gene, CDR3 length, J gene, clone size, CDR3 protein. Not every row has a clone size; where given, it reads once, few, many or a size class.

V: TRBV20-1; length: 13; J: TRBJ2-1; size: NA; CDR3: SASLPGSSYNEQF
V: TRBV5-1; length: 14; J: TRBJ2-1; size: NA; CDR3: ASSLGLADNYNEQF
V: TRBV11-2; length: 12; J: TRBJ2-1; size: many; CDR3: ASSLAGTYNEQF
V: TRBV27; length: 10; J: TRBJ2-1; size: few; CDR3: ASSVLRGEQF
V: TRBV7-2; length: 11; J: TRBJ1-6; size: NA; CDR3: ASSWGRVRSLH
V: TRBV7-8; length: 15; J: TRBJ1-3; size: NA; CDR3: ASSLRSRSVGGNTIY
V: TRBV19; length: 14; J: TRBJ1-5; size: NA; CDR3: ASTRRLGRSNQPQH
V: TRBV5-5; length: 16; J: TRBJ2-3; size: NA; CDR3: ASSPSWIWGVLFDTQY
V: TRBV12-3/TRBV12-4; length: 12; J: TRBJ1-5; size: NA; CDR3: ASSLVPSNQPQH
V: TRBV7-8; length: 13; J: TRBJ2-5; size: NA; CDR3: ASSLKLAVQETQY
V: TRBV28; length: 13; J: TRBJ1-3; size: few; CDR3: ASSLGGASGNTIY
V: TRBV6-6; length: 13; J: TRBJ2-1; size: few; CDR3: ASRPAGGRYNEQF
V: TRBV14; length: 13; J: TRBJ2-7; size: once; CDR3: ASSQVSGVGREQY
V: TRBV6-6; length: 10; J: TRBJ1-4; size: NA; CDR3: ASTDLGVKLF
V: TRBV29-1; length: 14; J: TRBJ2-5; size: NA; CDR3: SVETQLDRGEETQY
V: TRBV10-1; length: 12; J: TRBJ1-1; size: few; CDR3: ASSPVRTGTEAF
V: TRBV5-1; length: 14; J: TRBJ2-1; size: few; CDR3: ASRIEPGLTNNEQF
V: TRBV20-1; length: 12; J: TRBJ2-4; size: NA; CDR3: SARVVLAKNIQY